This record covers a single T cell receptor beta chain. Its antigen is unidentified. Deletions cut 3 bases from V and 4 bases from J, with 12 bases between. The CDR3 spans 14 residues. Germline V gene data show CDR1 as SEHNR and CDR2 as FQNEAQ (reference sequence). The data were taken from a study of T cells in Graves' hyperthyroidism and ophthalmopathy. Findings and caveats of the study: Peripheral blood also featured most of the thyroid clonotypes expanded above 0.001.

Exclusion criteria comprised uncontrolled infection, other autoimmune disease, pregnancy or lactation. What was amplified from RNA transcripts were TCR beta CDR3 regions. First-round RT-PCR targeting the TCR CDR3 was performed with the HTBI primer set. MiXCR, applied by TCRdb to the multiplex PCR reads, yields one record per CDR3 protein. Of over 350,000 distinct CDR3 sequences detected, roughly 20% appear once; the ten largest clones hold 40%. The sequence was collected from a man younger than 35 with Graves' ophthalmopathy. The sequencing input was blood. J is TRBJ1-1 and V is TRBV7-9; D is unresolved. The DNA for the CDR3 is TGTGCCAGCAGCTTGTATGGGCTGGGCACTGAAGCTTTCTTT. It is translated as CASSLYGLGTEAFF.